This passage covers 9 T cell receptor beta chains from one sample sequenced in a study of cytomegalovirus exposure and HLA in healthy donors. The PCR ran on 60 Vbeta and 13 Jbeta primers. The method was immunoSEQ multiplex PCR; TCRdb's version includes in-frame clones alone and lacks a portion of them. Of 150,000 to 250,000 clones listed, less than 85% are singletons. What was sequenced was PBMCs. All receptors come from a girl aged 10 to 17 in good health and CMV-seropositive.

The rearrangement joins TRBV7-9 to TRBJ2-3; tentative D call: TRBD2 (6 bases). V dropped 3 bases and J dropped 0 bases, with 16 bases sitting between them. The CDR3 runs 17 residues. Germline V lookup: CDR1 SEHNR, CDR2 FQNEAQ (reference sequence). In DNA form, the CDR3 reads TGTGCCAGCAGCTTCGGCCTGGGGACTTCTAGCACAGATACGCAGTATTTT. It encodes CASSFGLGTSSTDTQYF.

V gene TRBV5-1 combines with J gene TRBJ2-7; 7 bases fit TRBD2. Trimming at V came to 2 bases and at J to 0 bases, leaving 5 bases not matched to a gene. The CDR3 runs 15 residues. Germline V gives CDR1 SGHRS, CDR2 YFSETQ. The CDR3 here is CASSFLADSSYEQYF. The CDR3 nucleotides are TGCGCCAGCAGCTTCCTAGCGGATAGCTCCTACGAGCAGTACTTC.

Note on this clone: The junction does not match germline at one end; this may be a read error. The chain carries TRBV28 and TRBJ2-7; 8 nucleotides line up with TRBD1. CDR1 is MDHEN, CDR2 SYDVKM, per germline. The CDR3 covers 10 residues. CDR3 in DNA: TGTGCCAGCGGCGGGACAGGTAAAAACTTC. This sequence encodes CASGGTGKNF.

The genes are TRBV7-8 and TRBJ1-2, with a possible D match to TRBD1 (6 bases). CDR3 length equals 15 residues. Germline CDR1 is SGHVS and CDR2 is FQNEAQ. With 2 bases removed from V and 2 bases from J, the gap between germline ends came to 12 bases. Here the CDR3 DNA reads TGTGCCAGCAGCTTAACAACAGGGTCAAACTATGGCTACACCTTC. Its protein product is CASSLTTGSNYGYTF.

The chain uses TRBV10-3 and TRBJ2-2; D is perhaps TRBD2 (7 bases). Looked up from germline, CDR1 is ENHRY and CDR2 is SYGVKD. The CDR3 runs 15 residues. V was trimmed by 3 bases and J by 4 bases, leaving 12 bases between them. The CDR3 loop is CAISDGGAGTGELFF. In DNA, the CDR3 is TGTGCCATCAGTGATGGGGGGGCTGGCACCGGGGAGCTGTTTTTT.

This sequence joins TRBV5-4 and TRBJ2-3; D unresolved. The germline V gene encodes CDR1 SGHNT and CDR2 YYREEE (reference sequence). This CDR3 has 14 amino acids. Trimming shortened V by 2 bases and J by 2 bases, and 9 bases separated the two germline ends. Written as DNA, the CDR3 is TGTGCCAGCAGCTTAGGAGTCGACACAGATACGCAGTATTTT. It specifies CASSLGVDTDTQYF.

V and J are TRBV30 and TRBJ2-1; D is unresolved. The CDR3 length is 14 residues. Trimming shortened V by 4 bases and J by 0 bases, and 10 bases separated the two germline ends. Germline CDR1 is GTSNPN and CDR2 is SVGIG (reference sequence). CDR3 coding DNA: TGTGCCTGGACCCCGGAGAGCTCCTACAATGAGCAGTTCTTC. Protein product: CAWTPESSYNEQFF.

The chain employs TRBV7-9 and TRBJ2-1; D unclear. This CDR3 region has 15 residues. The V gene lost 2 bases and the J gene lost 5 bases, with 13 bases spanning the gap. Germline CDR1 is SEHNR and CDR2 is FQNEAQ (reference sequence). CDR3 region: CASSLKVLGDNEQFF. The CDR3 DNA follows: TGTGCCAGCAGCTTAAAGGTGTTAGGAGACAATGAGCAGTTCTTC.

The genes are TRBV19 and TRBJ1-5, with TRBD1 as a possible D gene (5 bases). This CDR3 spans 15 amino acids. The ends were cut back, 5 bases at V and 2 bases at J, with 13 bases in the middle. CDR1 is LNHDA and CDR2 is SQIVND in the germline V gene (reference sequence). The CDR3 DNA reads as TGTGCCAGTAGTTTGGAACCGGGGGGCAATCAGCCCCAGCATTTT. Translated: CASSLEPGGNQPQHF.